This TCR beta chain is from a study of shared clonotypes between healthy human individuals. Study-wide results and limits: Compared with memory subsets, naive subsets generally had larger estimated richness.

Germline CDR1 is LNHDA and CDR2 is SQIVND (reference sequence). The V and J ends lost 1 base and 5 bases respectively, with 15 bases between them. The CDR3 covers 15 residues. Naive CD8 cells lacked CD45RO and underwent positive selection for CCR7, leaving out terminally differentiated effector memory CD45RA+ cells. Everyone who donated was a Caucasian adult who lived in Nashville, Tennessee. Original analysis: ImmunoSEQ sequences covered only the junction and lacked quality scores; filtering therefore differed. The table came from immunoSEQ multiplex PCR; TCRdb's copy has only in-frame clones and leaves some out. D and trimming were read from the DNA, whereas the V and J calls and clone size are those reported in that table. The data hold about 820,000 clones, with 80% to 95% observed a single time. Notes on this clone: What it binds is not known.

Sequencing used naive CD8+ T cells sorted from blood. The sequence derives from a man younger than 40 in good health. J is TRBJ2-7 and V is TRBV19; perhaps TRBD1 as D (6 bases). This chain's CDR3 is CASSIGSGVFDEQYF. The CDR3 DNA reads TGTGCCAGTAGTATAGGGTCAGGGGTTTTCGACGAGCAGTACTTC. The full variable domain, with the rest looked up from reference TRBV19 and TRBJ2-7, is DGGITQSPKYLFRKEGQNVTLSCEQNLNHDAMYWYRQDPGQGLRLIYYSQIVNDFQKGDIAEGYSVSREKKESFPLTVTSAQKNPTAFYLCASSIGSGVFDEQYFGPGTRLTVT.